This T cell receptor (beta chain) originates from a study of blood T cell repertoires in COVID-19. Overall study context: Specimens from acute and convalescent COVID-19 originated in the United States, Italy and Spain.

The repertoire was sequenced with immunoSEQ multiplex PCR; TCRdb's copy has only in-frame clones and lacks some. The data contain approximately 88,000 clones, around nine tenths of them singletons. This clonotype was sampled from a woman in her 50s in a cohort sampled during active COVID-19. The material sequenced was peripheral blood.

In nucleotides, the CDR3 is TGTGCCAGCAGCCCCCGGACAGGGGCCTACGAGCAGTACTTC. This codes for CASSPRTGAYEQYF. The rearrangement uses TRBV3-1 (or the pseudogene TRBV3-2) and TRBJ2-7, with 9 bases fitting TRBD1. The CDR3 loop spans 14 amino acids. The V gene end was trimmed by 4 bases and the J gene end by 2 bases; junction bases not matched to a gene: 3. Per germline, CDR1 LGHDT and CDR2 YNNKEL (reference sequence).